These 26 T cell receptor beta chains share one sample of origin, sequenced in a study of shared clonotypes between healthy human individuals. Measured with immunoSEQ multiplex PCR; TCRdb has only the in-frame clones, and not every one. The sample lists some 2,400,000 clones; roughly 95% were seen once. The sequencing input was naive CD4+ T cells sorted from blood. The subset here: CD45RA+ positively selected. The receptor source for this set is a man aged 18 to 30 in good health.

The chain recombines TRBV5-1 with TRBJ2-7; 8 positions match TRBD2. V gave up 6 bases and J gave up 4 bases; unmatched junction bases: 12. The CDR3 consists of 15 residues. Germline values: CDR1 SGHRS, CDR2 YFSETQ. The DNA of the CDR3 is TGCGCCAGCAAGAAGGAAGCGGGGGCGGCGTACGAGCAGTACTTC. This encodes CASKKEAGAAYEQYF.

The chain joins TRBV28 to TRBJ2-7; D not certain. CDR1 is MDHEN and CDR2 is SYDVKM in the germline V gene. The CDR3 runs to 14 residues. V was pared by 1 base and J by 0 bases, with 7 bases between. CDR3 in DNA: TGTGCCAGCAGTTTATCTCGGCGCTCCTACGAGCAGTACTTC. Its protein product is CASSLSRRSYEQYF.

The V and J genes are TRBV19 and TRBJ2-3; 8 bases are a match to TRBD2. The CDR3 covers 12 residues. Germline-derived CDR1 and CDR2 are LNHDA and SQIVND (reference sequence). The J segment lost 3 bases and the V segment lost 11 bases, leaving 4 bases of the junction unmatched. CDR3 in amino acids: CASGGGTDTQYF. DNA for the CDR3: TGTGCCTCCGGGGGGGGGACAGATACGCAGTATTTT.

This chain links TRBV5-1 with TRBJ2-3, with 8 bases lining up with TRBD1. The trim removed 4 bases at V and 4 bases at J, leaving 14 bases unmatched. Germline values: CDR1 SGHRS, CDR2 YFSETQ. CDR3 length: 17 amino acids. The CDR3 DNA sequence: TGCGCCAGCAGCAGAGGGGATCCGGGACAGGTTTCAGATACGCAGTATTTT. Protein product: CASSRGDPGQVSDTQYF.

This chain uses TRBV11-2 with TRBJ2-5; the match to TRBD2 covers 8 bases. The CDR3 is 15 amino acids. The germline gives CDR1 SGHAT, CDR2 FQNNGV. V trimming: 4 bases; J trimming: 2 bases; junction bases outside the gene matches: 6. For the CDR3, the DNA is TGTGCCAGCAGCTCAGTAGCGGGGATACAAGAGACCCAGTACTTC. Protein sequence: CASSSVAGIQETQYF.

The chain carries TRBV10-3 and TRBJ1-1; weak D call: TRBD1 (6 bases). Germline V gives CDR1 ENHRY, CDR2 SYGVKD. CDR3 length: 16 amino acids. Trimming took 3 bases from V and 0 from J, leaving 14 bases between them. The DNA of the CDR3 is TGTGCCATCAGTGACCCCAGGGGAAATATGAACACTGAAGCTTTCTTT. This translates into CAISDPRGNMNTEAFF.

This chain links TRBV19 with TRBJ1-2; 7 nucleotides match TRBD1. The CDR3 consists of 15 residues. V trimming: 7 bases; J trimming: 3 bases; junction bases outside the gene matches: 11. The V gene's germline CDR1 is LNHDA and CDR2 SQIVND (reference sequence). CDR3 DNA: TGTGCCAGTAAAGAGTCCGGCAGGGGGGACTATGGCTACACCTTC. This sequence encodes CASKESGRGDYGYTF.

The gene calls are TRBV5-1 and TRBJ1-4; 9 positions agree with TRBD1. The germline V gene has CDR1 SGHRS and CDR2 YFSETQ. V was clipped by 4 bases and J by 5 bases; unmatched bases: 12. This CDR3 is 17 amino acids long. The DNA of the CDR3 is TGCGCCAGCAGCAGAGAAGGACAGGGGATGATGAATGAAAAACTGTTTTTT. It translates to CASSREGQGMMNEKLFF.

This clone came up once. The chain links TRBV6-6 to TRBJ1-6, with D perhaps matching TRBD1 (6 bases). V was cut by 4 bases and J by 5 bases, with 12 bases left in between. This CDR3 contains 15 residues. CDR1 is MNHNY and CDR2 is SVGAGI in the germline V gene (reference sequence). CDR3 bases: TGTGCCAGCAGTTCCGGACAGAGAAATAATTCACCCCTCCACTTT. Translated: CASSSGQRNNSPLHF.

This chain joins TRBV6-7 and TRBJ2-3; tentative D call: TRBD2 (5 bases). TRBV6-7 is placed among ORFs of uncertain function. The V end was cut by 8 bases, the J end by 6 bases, with 21 bases between. This CDR3 region has 15 residues. The CDR3 loop is CASLAPGPSFDTQYF. The CDR3 DNA sequence: TGTGCCAGCCTAGCACCAGGCCCCTCATTCGATACGCAGTATTTT.

Worth noting for this clone: The same CDR3 arises from other DNA sequences in this sample as well. The gene calls are TRBV20-1 and TRBJ1-4; D gene uncertain. V was clipped by 6 bases and J by 3 bases, with 2 bases between them. The germline V gene encodes CDR1 DFQATT and CDR2 SNEGSKA (reference sequence). CDR3 length: 10 residues. This CDR3 reads CSASNEKLFF. Here the CDR3 DNA reads TGCAGTGCCTCTAATGAAAAACTGTTTTTT.

V is TRBV6-5 and J is TRBJ2-5; 11 nucleotides match TRBD1. The CDR3 extends over 15 amino acids. Trimming removed 8 bases from V and 5 bases from J; junction bases left unmatched: 10. Germline CDR1 and CDR2: MNHEY and SVGAGI. The CDR3 DNA is TGTGCCAGCGGTGGCTCCGGGACAGGGGGGGAGACCCAGTACTTC. It specifies CASGGSGTGGETQYF.

This chain uses TRBV19 with TRBJ2-2, with D maybe TRBD1 (6 bases). V lost 5 bases to trimming and J lost 5 bases, with 15 bases between them. The CDR3 extends over 15 amino acids. The germline V gene has CDR1 LNHDA and CDR2 SQIVND (reference sequence). The CDR3: CASSARGEGTGELFF. CDR3 bases: TGTGCCAGTAGTGCCAGGGGTGAAGGGACCGGGGAGCTGTTTTTT.

Notes on this clone: This same CDR3 is encoded by further DNA sequences in the sample. The rearrangement uses TRBV5-1 and TRBJ2-5; D is unclear. Trimming took 0 bases from V and 1 from J, leaving 7 bases between them. The length of the CDR3 is 14 residues. CDR1 is SGHRS, CDR2 YFSETQ, per germline. CDR3 coding DNA: TGCGCCAGCAGCTTGGCGGGCAGCCAAGAGACCCAGTACTTC. Amino acid sequence: CASSLAGSQETQYF.

The chain links TRBV18 to TRBJ1-1; perhaps TRBD1 as D (5 bases). The CDR3 is 16 amino acids. V lost 3 bases and J lost 0, with 14 bases in between. Per the germline V gene, CDR1 is KGHSH and CDR2 is LQKENI. The CDR3 loop reads CASSPRFQGMNTEAFF. DNA for the CDR3: TGTGCCAGCTCACCTCGATTTCAGGGCATGAACACTGAAGCTTTCTTT.

V gene TRBV10-3 combines with J gene TRBJ1-2; 10 nucleotides line up with TRBD1. The V gene end was trimmed by 3 bases and the J gene end by 1 base; junction bases not matched to a gene: 2. This CDR3 contains 15 residues. CDR1 and CDR2 from the germline V gene are ENHRY and SYGVKD. CDR3 loop: CAISDGQGVNYGYTF. The CDR3 nucleotides are TGTGCCATCAGTGATGGACAGGGGGTTAACTATGGCTACACCTTC.

The V gene is TRBV5-1, the J gene TRBJ1-4; the D gene is possibly TRBD1 (6 bases). Germline-derived CDR1 and CDR2 are SGHRS and YFSETQ. The CDR3 runs 14 residues. V was cut by 4 bases and J by 13 bases, with 20 bases left in between. This chain's CDR3 is CASSGSGTPSVLFF. As DNA, the CDR3 is TGCGCCAGCAGCGGCTCCGGGACACCGTCCGTACTGTTTTTT.

V is TRBV28 and J is TRBJ1-1; 10 bases agree with TRBD1. Germline values: CDR1 MDHEN, CDR2 SYDVKM. The CDR3 consists of 16 residues. The trim removed 4 bases at V and 1 base at J, leaving 6 bases unmatched. Written as DNA, the CDR3 is TGTGCCAGCAGTTCGGCGTGGGACAGGGGGAACACTGAAGCTTTCTTT. Amino acid sequence: CASSSAWDRGNTEAFF.

The chain is built from TRBV5-4 and TRBJ2-5, with TRBD2 matching 14 bases. The V gene end was trimmed by 4 bases and the J gene end by 4 bases; junction bases not matched to a gene: 3. Germline V gene sequence: CDR1 SGHNT, CDR2 YYREEE (reference sequence). The CDR3 runs to 15 residues. The CDR3 sequence: CASSAGTSGRETQYF. CDR3 in DNA: TGTGCCAGCAGCGCCGGGACTAGCGGGAGAGAGACCCAGTACTTC.

Remarks on this clone: Other DNA sequences of this sample code for an identical CDR3. This rearrangement joins TRBV18 to TRBJ2-3, with D hard to call. Trimming took 2 bases from V and 3 from J, leaving 6 bases between them. This CDR3 contains 13 residues. Germline V gene lookup returns CDR1 KGHSH and CDR2 LQKENI. This chain's CDR3 is CASSPSLTDTQYF. The CDR3 bases are TGTGCCAGCTCACCAAGTCTAACAGATACGCAGTATTTT. Based on the CDR3 plus reference TRBV18 and TRBJ2-3, the full variable domain is NAGVMQNPRHLVRRRGQEARLRCSPMKGHSHVYWYRQLPEEGLKFMVYLQKENIIDESGMPKERFSAEFPKEGPSILRIQQVVRGDSAAYFCASSPSLTDTQYFGPGTRLTVL.

The chain recombines TRBV7-3 with TRBJ2-2, with D perhaps TRBD1 (5 bases). Trimming shortened V by 4 bases and J by 0 bases, and 12 bases separated the two germline ends. Germline V gene lookup returns CDR1 SGHTA and CDR2 FQGTGA. The CDR3 covers 16 residues. CDR3 coding DNA: TGTGCCAGCAGCTCCCAGGGCCCGACGAACACCGGGGAGCTGTTTTTT. Protein sequence: CASSSQGPTNTGELFF.

This chain uses TRBV5-6 with TRBJ1-5; D is unresolved. The CDR3 length is 16 residues. V lost 4 bases and J lost 3, with 17 bases in between. The V gene's germline CDR1 is SGHDT and CDR2 YYEEEE. The DNA for the CDR3 is TGTGCCAGCAGCGCATGGACGGCCGGATTCAATCAGCCCCAGCATTTT. It codes for CASSAWTAGFNQPQHF. Filled out from reference TRBV5-6 and TRBJ1-5, the complete variable domain reads DAGVTQSPTHLIKTRGQQVTLRCSPKSGHDTVSWYQQALGQGPQFIFQYYEEEERQRGNFPDRFSGHQFPNYSSELNVNALLLGDSALYLCASSAWTAGFNQPQHFGDGTRLSIL.

As regards this clone: Other DNA sequences in the same sample also yield this CDR3. The genes are TRBV27 and TRBJ1-6; D possibly corresponds to TRBD1 (6 bases). Per the germline V gene, CDR1 is MNHEY and CDR2 is SMNVEV (reference sequence). The CDR3 is 14 residues long. V lost 6 bases to trimming and J lost 6 bases, with 12 bases between them. The chain's CDR3 is CASSLDRLNSPLHF. As DNA, the CDR3 is TGTGCCAGCAGCTTAGACAGGCTTAATTCACCCCTCCACTTT.

The chain employs TRBV11-2 and TRBJ2-7; TRBD1 matches at 8 bases. The V gene end was trimmed by 5 bases and the J gene end by 7 bases; junction bases not matched to a gene: 13. The CDR3 spans 15 residues. From germline, CDR1 is SGHAT and CDR2 FQNNGV. The CDR3 bases are TGTGCCAGCAGCGCCCTGACAGGGGCCCCGGGTGAGCAGTACTTC. Translated, it gives CASSALTGAPGEQYF.

The rearrangement joins TRBV27 to TRBJ2-5; possibly TRBD2 for D (6 bases). The CDR3 consists of 16 residues. The germline gives CDR1 MNHEY, CDR2 SMNVEV (reference sequence). Trimming removed 5 bases at V and 4 bases at J, with 20 bases between. CDR3 sequence (DNA): TGTGCCAGCAGTCCCATTCGGGAGAGACGTCGAGAGACCCAGTACTTC. The encoded protein is CASSPIRERRRETQYF.

The chain recombines TRBV18 with TRBJ2-7; tentatively, D is TRBD1 or TRBD2 (5 bases each). The V gene's germline CDR1 is KGHSH and CDR2 LQKENI. The V end was cut by 5 bases, the J end by 0 bases, with 11 bases between. The CDR3 totals 14 residues. CDR3 sequence reads: CASSKSGGSYEQYF. In DNA, the CDR3 is TGTGCCAGCTCAAAATCTGGGGGCTCCTACGAGCAGTACTTC.